Each of the 16 T cell receptor beta chains below was sequenced from the same sample in a study of T cells expressing NK-cell markers. TCRdb reprocessed the 5' RACE reads and stores each CDR3 protein as one record, lacking DNA. The sample includes roughly 180,000 distinct CDR3 sequences. The sample comprised blood T cells: a sorted CD56 or NKG2C T cell subset, CD4+ or CD8+ T cells, or bulk PBMC T cells (not recorded which). Receptor source: a woman aged 18-69 years in good health.

The chain recombines TRBV15 with TRBJ2-6; TCRdb's assignment of TRBD1 cannot be checked, as there is no DNA. This CDR3 contains 15 residues. Germline V gene data show CDR1 as LNHNV and CDR2 as YYDKDF (reference sequence). The CDR3 loop reads CATSSTPPGANVLTF.

The rearrangement joins TRBV20-1 to TRBJ1-2; TCRdb picks TRBD1, but there is no DNA to check that call. The CDR3 contains 11 residues. Germline V gives CDR1 DFQATT, CDR2 SNEGSKA (reference sequence). The CDR3 sequence is CSATTGIGYTF.

CDR3 amino acids: CASSPGTGYEYF. The rearrangement joins TRBV28 to TRBJ2-7; without DNA, the TCRdb call of TRBD1 cannot be checked. The V gene's germline CDR1 is MDHEN and CDR2 SYDVKM. This CDR3 region has 12 residues.

The chain joins TRBV12-3 or TRBV12-4 to TRBJ1-1; with no DNA, the TCRdb D assignment of TRBD1 cannot be verified. The CDR3 sequence is 12 residues long. The CDR3 protein is CASSLSTGDAFF.

The chain employs TRBV28 and TRBJ2-7; TCRdb's D call of TRBD1 is untestable without DNA. CDR3 length: 13 residues. CDR1 and CDR2 (germline): MDHEN, SYDVKM. The CDR3 region is CASSLRGRIEQYF. Variable domain in full (rest from reference TRBV28 and TRBJ2-7): DVKVTQSSRYLVKRTGEKVFLECVQDMDHENMFWYRQDPGLGLRLIYFSYDVKMKEKGDIPEGYSVSREKKERFSLILESASTNQTSMYLCASSLRGRIEQYFGPGTRLTVT.

The chain couples TRBV5-4 to TRBJ2-1; checking the TCRdb D call of TRBD2 is not possible without DNA. Germline V CDR1 and CDR2: SGHNT, YYREEE (reference sequence). CDR3 length: 16 amino acids. CDR3 region: CASSFPTGGPGNEQFF.

V and J are TRBV15 and TRBJ2-3; TCRdb's D gene call, TRBD2, goes unchecked for lack of DNA. Germline V gene lookup returns CDR1 LNHNV and CDR2 YYDKDF (reference sequence). The CDR3 contains 18 residues. The CDR3 here is CATSRDSSSGRSTDTQYF.

CDR3 protein: CASGRGSSYNEQFF. V is TRBV2 and J is TRBJ2-1; the TRBD1 assignment by TCRdb is unverifiable without DNA. CDR3 length: 14 amino acids. The germline gives CDR1 SNHLY, CDR2 FYNNEI.

V is TRBV3-1 and J is TRBJ2-1; TCRdb selects TRBD2, and the lack of DNA leaves this call unchecked. This CDR3 comprises 13 residues. Germline V lookup: CDR1 LGHDT, CDR2 YNNKEL (reference sequence). Here the CDR3 reads CASSLLGGRGPFF.

The chain carries TRBV6-1 and TRBJ2-3; the TCRdb D gene call, TRBD2, has no DNA to confirm it. Germline CDR1 and CDR2: MNHNS and SASEGT. The CDR3 contains 16 residues. This CDR3 is CASRLGTSGFTDTQYF.

The V and J genes are TRBV7-9 and TRBJ1-6. Germline CDR1 SEHNR, CDR2 FQNEAQ (reference sequence). The CDR3 is made up of 15 amino acids. CDR3 amino acids: CASSPGWQSESPLHF.

This clonotype is identified as medium-sized from frequency. The chain has TRBV12-3 or TRBV12-4 and TRBJ1-2; TCRdb lists TRBD1, though no DNA is available to test this call. There are 13 residues in the CDR3. The CDR3 loop is CASSPDRGRGYTF.

This chain uses TRBV28 with TRBJ2-7; TCRdb designates TRBD1, a call that cannot be tested without DNA. Per germline, CDR1 MDHEN and CDR2 SYDVKM. The CDR3 runs to 15 residues. CDR3 loop: CASSSPGQATYEQYF.

The chain couples TRBV28 to TRBJ2-3; checking the TCRdb D call of TRBD1 is not possible without DNA. The CDR3 runs to 13 residues. The germline CDR1 and CDR2 sequences are MDHEN and SYDVKM. The CDR3 here is CASSLTENLAQYF.

The chain combines TRBV6-1 with TRBJ2-1; TCRdb proposes TRBD2, but this gene call is untestable without DNA. Germline CDR1 is MNHNS and CDR2 is SASEGT. The CDR3 contains 16 residues. CDR3 in amino acids: CASSLGNIAAYNEQFF.

This chain links TRBV20-1 with TRBJ2-3; TCRdb's D call, TRBD2, is unchecked because there is no DNA. The germline V gene encodes CDR1 DFQATT and CDR2 SNEGSKA (reference sequence). The CDR3 extends over 13 amino acids. CDR3: CSARGEGTDTQYF.